The T cell receptor (beta chain) described here comes from a study of blood T cells in healthy people across ages. Overall study results and limits: It was held that diversity estimates obtained from one million T cells represented underestimates. More naive CD4+ cells and higher diversity marked long-lived donors relative to aged donors. Among T cells, TCR beta diversity per million cells dropped roughly linearly as age rose.

The germline V gene has CDR1 SGHTA and CDR2 FQGTGA. V was pared by 5 bases and J by 6 bases, with 11 bases between. The CDR3 is 13 amino acids. Combining a sample-barcoded 5' primer with a J-beta primer mix, a second PCR ran for about 6 to 11 cycles. Every sample gave at least 2.5 million paired-end reads containing CDR3. TCRdb used MiXCR to reprocess the 5' RACE reads, holding one entry per CDR3 protein. The profile shows some 1.5 million distinct CDR3 sequences, roughly 27% of them singletons. This clonotype was seen more than once but under ten times. No antigen is known for it. The sample was blood. The sequence was collected from a woman in her twenties or thirties in good health. The chain has TRBV7-3 and TRBJ2-1, with unresolved D. The CDR3 region is CASSPTASNEQFF. The CDR3 DNA reads TGTGCCAGCAGCCCAACGGCTAGCAATGAGCAGTTCTTC.